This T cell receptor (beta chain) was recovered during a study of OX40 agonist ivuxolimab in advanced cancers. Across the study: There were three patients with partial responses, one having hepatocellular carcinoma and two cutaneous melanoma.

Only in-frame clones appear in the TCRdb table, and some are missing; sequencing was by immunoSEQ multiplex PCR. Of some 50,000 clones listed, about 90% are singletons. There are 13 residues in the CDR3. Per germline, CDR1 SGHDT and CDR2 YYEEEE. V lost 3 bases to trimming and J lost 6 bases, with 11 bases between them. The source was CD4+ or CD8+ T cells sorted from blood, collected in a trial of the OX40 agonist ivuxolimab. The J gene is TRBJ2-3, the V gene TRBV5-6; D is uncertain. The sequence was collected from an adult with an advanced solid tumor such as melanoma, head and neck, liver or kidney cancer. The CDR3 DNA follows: TGTGCCAGCAGCTCGCTGGGATGGGATACGCAGTATTTT. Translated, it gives CASSSLGWDTQYF. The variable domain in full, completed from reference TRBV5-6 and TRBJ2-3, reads DAGVTQSPTHLIKTRGQQVTLRCSPKSGHDTVSWYQQALGQGPQFIFQYYEEEERQRGNFPDRFSGHQFPNYSSELNVNALLLGDSALYLCASSSLGWDTQYFGPGTRLTVL.